This T cell receptor beta chain is from a study of blood T cells in healthy people across ages. Germline V gene lookup returns CDR1 DFQATT and CDR2 SNEGSKA (reference sequence). The CDR3 runs 14 residues. Germline trimming cut 5 bases from V and 3 bases from J; bases unmatched to any gene: 5. The authors ran a second PCR of about 6 to 11 cycles using a sample-barcoded 5' primer and a J-beta primer mix. A tag from a template-switch adaptor with 12 random nucleotides marked each cDNA molecule. TCRdb ran MiXCR on the 5' RACE reads and lists one entry per CDR3 protein. The sample has over 1,300,000 distinct CDR3 sequences; 55% to 75% are singletons. There were healthy Caucasian individuals from Russia, aged roughly 6 to 90, serving as donors. Each donor gave around 9.6 milliliters of peripheral blood.

The sample comprised blood. The rearrangement links TRBV20-1 to TRBJ2-2; 8 bases agree with TRBD1. The origin of this receptor is a man between 18 and 29 years old in good health. The chain's CDR3 is CSALDRVDTGELFF. The CDR3 DNA sequence: TGCAGTGCTCTGGACAGGGTGGACACCGGGGAGCTGTTTTTT.